This section outlines one TCR beta chain sequence together with its context. Its antigen is as yet unknown. This sample is drawn from a study of shared clonotypes between healthy human individuals. Germline lookup yields CDR1 SGHTA and CDR2 FQGTGA. CDR3 length equals 15 residues. Unmatched junction bases numbered 7, after V lost 4 bases and J lost 6 bases. Study-level findings and limits: Against clonotypes common to all four donors, non-shared ones had lower generation probabilities. Tissues were not sampled, only blood, and their repertoires likely differ.

Assay used: immunoSEQ multiplex PCR; TCRdb lists only in-frame clones, some missing. Of some 1,600,000 clones listed, 98% are singletons. The clonotype originates from a man under 40 in good health. Sample: naive CD4+ T cells sorted from blood. Subset given: CD45RA+ positively selected. V gene TRBV7-3 combines with J gene TRBJ2-1, with 9 bases aligning to TRBD1. In DNA form, the CDR3 reads TGTGCCAGCAGCTCTCCCGGGACAGGGCTCAATGAGCAGTTCTTC. Translated: CASSSPGTGLNEQFF.